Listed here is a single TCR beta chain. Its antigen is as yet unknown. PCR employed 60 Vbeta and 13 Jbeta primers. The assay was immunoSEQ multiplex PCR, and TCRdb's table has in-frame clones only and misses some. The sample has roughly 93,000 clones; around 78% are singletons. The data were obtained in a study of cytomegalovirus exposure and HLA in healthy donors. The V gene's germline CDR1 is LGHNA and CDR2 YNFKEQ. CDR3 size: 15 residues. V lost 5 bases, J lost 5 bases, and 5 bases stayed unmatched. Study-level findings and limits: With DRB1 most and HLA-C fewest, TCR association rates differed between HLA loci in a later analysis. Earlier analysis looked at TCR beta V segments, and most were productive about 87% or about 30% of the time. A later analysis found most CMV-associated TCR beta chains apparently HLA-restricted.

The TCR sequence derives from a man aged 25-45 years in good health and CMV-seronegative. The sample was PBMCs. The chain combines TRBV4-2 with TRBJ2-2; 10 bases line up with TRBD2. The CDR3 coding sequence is TGTGCCAGCAGCAAAAGCGGGGGGGCGACCGGGGAGCTGTTTTTT. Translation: CASSKSGGATGELFF.